Presented here are 4 T cell receptor beta chains from one specimen sequenced in a study of blood T cells in healthy people across ages. Sample-barcoded 5' priming and a J-beta primer mix drove a second PCR of roughly 6 to 12 cycles. TCRdb recomputed calls from the 5' RACE reads with MiXCR, one row per CDR3 protein. The table shows about 970,000 distinct CDR3 sequences, with about 51% occurring only once. Sequencing was carried out using blood. Receptors were obtained from an older woman in good health.

This clonotype occurred a few times. This chain uses TRBV25-1 with TRBJ1-6; no clear D gene. Deletions cut 5 bases from V and 9 bases from J, with 8 bases between. Germline lookup yields CDR1 MGHDK and CDR2 SYGVNS. The CDR3 totals 12 residues. The CDR3 loop is CASSRRASPLHF. The DNA of the CDR3 is TGTGCCAGCAGTCGCCGGGCTTCACCCCTCCACTTT.

This clonotype has more than one count but fewer than ten. The gene calls are TRBV5-6 and TRBJ2-7; D is possibly TRBD1 (6 bases). Trimming took 3 bases from V and 2 from J, leaving 15 bases between them. Germline CDR1 reads SGHDT; CDR2 reads YYEEEE. The CDR3 has 15 amino acids. Written as DNA, the CDR3 is TGTGCCAGCAGCTATCTCACAGGGTTTGCCTACGAGCAGTACTTC. It encodes CASSYLTGFAYEQYF.

CDR3 residues: CASSYKGKRETQYF. In DNA, the CDR3 is TGTGCCAGCAGTTACAAAGGCAAGCGAGAGACCCAGTACTTC. V gene TRBV6-2 or TRBV6-3 combines with J gene TRBJ2-5; D gene ambiguous. Germline loops: CDR1 MNHEY, CDR2 SVGEGT. This CDR3 region has 14 residues. V gave up 2 bases and J gave up 4 bases, with 11 bases separating them.

The gene calls are TRBV4-3 and TRBJ2-1; the match to TRBD2 covers 8 bases. Germline trimming cut 4 bases from V and 7 bases from J; bases unmatched to any gene: 18. The CDR3 totals 18 residues. Germline assignment: CDR1 LGHNA and CDR2 YSLEER. Here the CDR3 DNA reads TGCGCCAGCAGCCGAGGAGGAGGAAGTGGGATAGCGGGGAATGAGCAGTTCTTC. Protein sequence: CASSRGGGSGIAGNEQFF.